The rows below give T cell receptor beta chains drawn from one sample of a study of blood T cell repertoires in COVID-19. The data were produced by immunoSEQ multiplex PCR, yet TCRdb's version contains in-frame clones alone and is incomplete. Of under 250,000 clones in the sample, around four fifths were seen once. The sample consisted of peripheral blood. The receptors stem from a man between 35 and 55 years old with active or convalescent COVID-19. Both conserved end residues are part of each CDR3. The D gene is left open where the match is weak. The listing skips clone size in some rows; elsewhere it reads once, few, many or a size class.

>TRBD1|TRBV11-3|TRBJ2-3|.
CASSPGGLTDTQYF
TGTGCCAGCAGCCCAGGGGGTCTCACAGATACGCAGTATTTT
>.|TRBV18|TRBJ1-5|few
CASSSGTVGADQPQHF
TGTGCCAGCTCATCGGGGACGGTGGGGGCCGATCAGCCCCAGCATTTT
>.|TRBV18|TRBJ2-2|.
CASSATLASFGELFF
TGTGCCAGCTCAGCAACGCTTGCTAGCTTCGGGGAGCTGTTTTTT
>TRBD1|TRBV6-5|TRBJ1-5|.
CASSSGTVAQPQHF
TGTGCCAGCAGTTCCGGGACAGTGGCTCAGCCCCAGCATTTT
>.|TRBV12-5|TRBJ2-5|.
CASGLALPRRDF
TGTGCTAGTGGTTTGGCCCTACCTCGGCGGGACTTC
>TRBD2|TRBV10-2|TRBJ2-3|.
CASSVAGGVTDTQYF
TGCGCCAGCAGTGTAGCGGGAGGGGTGACAGATACGCAGTATTTT
>.|TRBV10-3|TRBJ1-1|.
CATRVQGSNTEAFF
TGTGCCACCCGCGTTCAGGGATCGAACACTGAAGCTTTCTTT
>.|TRBV2|TRBJ1-2|once
CASSEVQGGGYTF
TGTGCCAGCAGTGAAGTCCAGGGAGGCGGCTACACCTTC
>TRBD2|TRBV7-8|TRBJ2-5|.
CASRRLLAGGLGETQYF
TGTGCCAGCAGAAGGCTACTAGCGGGAGGTCTGGGGGAGACCCAGTACTTC
>TRBD2|TRBV30|TRBJ2-1|.
CAWSTGGLAGGEQFF
TGTGCCTGGAGTACTGGGGGGCTAGCGGGAGGGGAGCAGTTCTTC
>.|TRBV7-2|TRBJ2-1|few
CASSLRRGNNEQFF
TGTGCCAGCAGCCTCAGACGAGGGAACAATGAGCAGTTCTTC
>TRBD1|TRBV28|TRBJ1-2|.
CASSLDRGLGNGYTF
TGTGCCAGCAGTTTAGACAGGGGGCTGGGGAATGGCTACACCTTC
>.|TRBV6-2/TRBV6-3|TRBJ1-5|few
CASSTWGDSNQPQHF
TGTGCCAGCAGCACATGGGGCGATAGCAATCAGCCCCAGCATTTT
>.|TRBV3-1/TRBV3-2|TRBJ2-5|.
CASSQEGGGLSRETQYF
TGTGCCAGCAGCCAAGAGGGAGGGGGGCTCAGCCGAGAGACCCAGTACTTC
>TRBD1|TRBV3-1/TRBV3-2|TRBJ2-3|.
CASSHNRQGDRTQYF
TGTGCCAGCAGCCATAACCGACAGGGGGATAGGACGCAGTATTTT
>TRBD2|TRBV10-1|TRBJ2-1|.
CASSESQASGIGNEQFF
TGCGCCAGCAGTGAGAGCCAGGCTAGCGGGATCGGCAATGAGCAGTTCTTC
>.|TRBV3-1/TRBV3-2|TRBJ1-1|.
CASSQVPGMVTEAFF
TGTGCCAGCAGCCAAGTCCCGGGGATGGTCACTGAAGCTTTCTTT
>TRBD2|TRBV7-2|TRBJ2-7|.
CASSLSEAGGGEQYF
TGTGCCAGCAGCTTAAGCGAGGCGGGGGGAGGTGAGCAGTACTTC
>TRBD1|TRBV11-2|TRBJ1-1|.
CASSLDLAGGTEAFF
TGTGCCAGCAGCTTAGATCTGGCAGGGGGAACTGAAGCTTTCTTT
>.|TRBV19|TRBJ2-5|.
CASSMRYQETQYF
TGTGCCAGTAGTATGCGGTATCAAGAGACCCAGTACTTC
>TRBD1|TRBV5-1|TRBJ2-7|few
CASSALQGRYEQYF
TGCGCCAGCAGCGCTTTACAGGGGCGCTACGAGCAGTACTTC
>TRBD1|TRBV7-3|TRBJ1-2|once
CASSMTGNYGYTF
TGTGCCAGCAGCATGACAGGGAACTATGGCTACACCTTC
>TRBD2|TRBV5-1|TRBJ2-3|.
CASSFRTSGGTSARTDTQYF
TGCGCCAGCAGCTTTAGGACTAGCGGGGGGACCTCAGCCCGCACAGATACGCAGTATTTT
>.|TRBV19|TRBJ1-2|.
CASSPLNYGYTF
TGTGCCAGTAGTCCCCTTAACTATGGCTACACCTTC
>TRBD1|TRBV18|TRBJ2-6|.
CASSLSGTVISGANVLTF
TGTGCCAGCTCATTATCCGGGACAGTCATCTCTGGGGCCAACGTCCTGACTTTC
>TRBD1|TRBV5-4|TRBJ2-5|.
CASSQTGGARETQYF
TGTGCCAGCAGTCAAACAGGGGGCGCAAGGGAGACCCAGTACTTC
>.|TRBV27|TRBJ1-2|few
CASSGTGLGYTF
TGTGCCAGCAGTGGCACAGGGTTAGGCTACACCTTC
>.|TRBV5-8|TRBJ1-1|.
CASSLAGAGITEAFF
TGTGCCAGCAGCTTGGCAGGGGCAGGGATCACTGAAGCTTTCTTT
>.|TRBV4-1|TRBJ1-2|.
CASSQDGGEAYGYTF
TGCGCCAGCAGCCAAGATGGGGGGGAGGCCTATGGCTACACCTTC
>.|TRBV10-3|TRBJ1-6|.
CAISEGPGQKVRSPLHF
TGTGCCATCAGTGAGGGGCCCGGACAAAAAGTACGTTCACCCCTCCACTTT
>.|TRBV10-3|TRBJ2-4|.
CAISESGLSAKNIQYF
TGTGCCATCAGTGAGTCGGGCCTTTCGGCAAAAAACATTCAGTACTTC
>.|TRBV6-5|TRBJ2-5|.
CASSSTGVEETQYF
TGTGCCAGCAGTTCTACCGGGGTCGAGGAGACCCAGTACTTC
>TRBD2|TRBV18|TRBJ2-1|.
CASSPEAGEYNEQFF
TGTGCCAGCTCACCAGAAGCGGGAGAGTACAATGAGCAGTTCTTC
>.|TRBV18|TRBJ2-7|.
CASGRQEVREQYF
TGTGCCAGCGGACGACAGGAGGTTCGCGAGCAGTACTTC
>.|TRBV12-3/TRBV12-4|TRBJ1-4|.
CASRKGQREKLFF
TGTGCCAGCAGAAAGGGACAACGAGAAAAACTGTTTTTT
>TRBD2|TRBV6-5|TRBJ2-7|.
CATGAGTTDYEQYF
TGTGCCACCGGGGCGGGGACTACCGACTACGAGCAGTACTTC
>TRBD1|TRBV2|TRBJ2-7|few
CASSEEGQGYKYF
TGTGCCAGCAGTGAGGAGGGACAGGGGTACAAGTACTTC
>.|TRBV30|TRBJ2-1|.
CAWSPRVRTYNEQFF
TGTGCCTGGAGCCCCCGAGTAAGGACTTACAATGAGCAGTTCTTC
>.|TRBV20-1|TRBJ1-2|few
CSARSNGYTF
TGCAGTGCTAGGAGCAATGGCTACACCTTC
>.|TRBV12-5|TRBJ2-3|.
CASVSGLIGDTQYF
TGTGCTAGTGTTAGCGGCCTTATTGGGGATACGCAGTATTTT
>TRBD1|TRBV7-9|TRBJ1-5|.
CASSLSRDRGQPQHF
TGTGCCAGCAGCTTATCCCGGGACAGGGGTCAGCCCCAGCATTTT
>TRBD2|TRBV29-1|TRBJ2-1|.
CSVGASGGGEQFF
TGCAGCGTTGGGGCTAGCGGGGGGGGTGAGCAGTTCTTC
>.|TRBV21-1|TRBJ2-2|.
CASSKGGGGENTGELFF
TGTGCCAGCAGCAAGGGGGGAGGGGGGGAGAACACCGGGGAGCTGTTTTTT
>.|TRBV9|TRBJ2-3|.
CASSVAGGHSGDTQYF
TGTGCCAGCAGCGTAGCGGGGGGACATTCCGGAGATACGCAGTATTTT
>.|TRBV6-1|TRBJ2-5|.
CASSELYSSGTQYF
TGTGCCAGCAGTGAACTCTACAGTAGCGGGACCCAGTACTTC
>.|TRBV4-3|TRBJ2-3|.
CASSHRPGVGAGDTQYF
TGCGCCAGCAGCCACCGACCAGGGGTAGGGGCTGGGGATACGCAGTATTTT
>.|TRBV5-1|TRBJ2-1|.
CASSLVGTGLDNEQFF
TGCGCCAGCAGCTTGGTCGGCACAGGGTTGGACAATGAGCAGTTCTTC
>.|TRBV7-9|TRBJ1-1|.
CASSLGQANTEAFF
TGTGCCAGCAGCTTAGGACAGGCGAACACTGAAGCTTTCTTT
>.|TRBV6-2/TRBV6-3|TRBJ1-2|.
CASSQGHTNGYTF
TGTGCCAGCAGCCAGGGACACACTAATGGCTACACCTTC
>TRBD1|TRBV3-1/TRBV3-2|TRBJ1-2|.
CASRHWDRGHYGYTF
TGTGCCAGCAGGCACTGGGACAGGGGACACTATGGCTACACCTTC
>TRBD1|TRBV24-1|TRBJ2-5|.
CATSDLRGTVETQYF
TGTGCCACCAGTGATTTAAGGGGGACAGTGGAGACCCAGTACTTC
>.|TRBV3-1/TRBV3-2|TRBJ1-6|.
CASSRGDSPLHF
TGTGCCAGCAGCCGCGGGGACTCACCCCTCCACTTT
>TRBD2|TRBV5-1|TRBJ2-1|.
CASSLGGTSSYNEQFF
TGCGCCAGCAGCTTGGGCGGGACTAGCTCCTACAATGAGCAGTTCTTC
>.|TRBV6-2/TRBV6-3|TRBJ2-7|once
CVSSYAGLPETYEQYF
TGTGTCAGCAGTTACGCGGGGCTCCCCGAAACTTACGAGCAGTACTTC
>.|TRBV5-1|TRBJ1-5|many
CASSSARATSNQPQHF
TGCGCCAGCAGCTCGGCGCGGGCAACTAGCAATCAGCCCCAGCATTTT
>.|TRBV24-1|TRBJ1-5|.
CATSDLLSNQPQHF
TGTGCCACCAGTGATTTGCTCAGTAATCAGCCCCAGCATTTT
>.|TRBV19|TRBJ2-7|.
CASSIAGGDEQYF
TGTGCCAGTAGTATAGCAGGAGGGGACGAGCAGTACTTC